The present TCR beta chain was sequenced within a study of cytomegalovirus exposure and HLA in healthy donors. Study-level results: As a later analysis showed, a missense DCLRE1C variant was linked to trimming of TCR beta V- and J-genes. Most TCR beta V segments were productive about 87% or about 30% of the time in an earlier analysis. Solely CMV serostatus was available to characterize immune exposure.

About this clone: What it binds is not known.

The CDR3 has 12 residues. Looked up from germline, CDR1 is MNHEY and CDR2 is SVGAGI. With 5 bases clipped from V and 4 bases from J, the junction kept 0 bases outside the gene matches. Each donor was nominally healthy when sampled (though unrecorded immune exposures were likely). Primers included in the PCR were 60 Vbeta and 13 Jbeta primers. Sequencing used immunoSEQ multiplex PCR; TCRdb keeps in-frame clones, though not all of them. The table lists 63,000 or so clones. This rearrangement joins TRBV6-5 to TRBJ1-2, with 8 bases aligning to TRBD1. The TCR comes from a boy between 10 and 17 years old in good health and CMV-seronegative. The sequenced material came from PBMCs. The CDR3 region has the DNA TGTGCCAGCAGTCAGGGGGCCTATGGCTACACCTTC. Protein: CASSQGAYGYTF.